The 5 T cell receptor beta chains below all came from one sample that was sequenced in a study of blood T cell repertoires in COVID-19. Assay used: immunoSEQ multiplex PCR; TCRdb lists only in-frame clones, some missing. This table holds around 200,000 clones, 75% to 90% found once. The sequenced sample consisted of PBMCs or T cells enriched from blood (not recorded which). The receptors shown here come from a man aged 40-55 years who had recovered from COVID-19.

V and J are TRBV27 and TRBJ1-4; maybe TRBD1 (6 bases). V lost 6 bases and J 4 bases, leaving 12 bases between the germline ends. The CDR3 spans 14 residues. Germline V gene sequence: CDR1 MNHEY, CDR2 SMNVEV (reference sequence). CDR3 region: CASSPQGINEKLFF. The DNA for the CDR3 is TGTGCCAGCAGCCCACAGGGAATTAATGAAAAACTGTTTTTT.

V gene TRBV19 combines with J gene TRBJ2-7; D not resolved. Germline values: CDR1 LNHDA, CDR2 SQIVND (reference sequence). V lost 1 base and J lost 5, with 12 bases in between. The CDR3 runs 14 residues. This CDR3 reads CASSIVDSSNEQYF. In DNA, the CDR3 is TGTGCCAGTAGTATAGTCGACTCTTCAAACGAGCAGTACTTC.

This clone was detected only a few times. The chain uses TRBV12-5 and TRBJ1-4; D is possibly TRBD1 (6 bases). Trimming stripped 0 bases from V and 8 bases from J, with 16 bases between. The CDR3 is 16 amino acids. Germline V gene data show CDR1 as LGHNT and CDR2 as FRNRAP. CDR3 loop: CASGLVLQGLEEKLFF. For the CDR3, the DNA is TGTGCTAGTGGTTTGGTACTTCAGGGGTTGGAGGAAAAACTGTTTTTT.

J is TRBJ2-3 and V is TRBV30; 9 nucleotides line up with TRBD1. This CDR3 region has 16 residues. J lost 2 bases, V lost 1 base, and 7 bases had no gene match. Germline V CDR1 and CDR2: GTSNPN, SVGIG (reference sequence). CDR3 nucleotides: TGTGCCTGGAGTGACGACAGGGGGGGAATCACAGATACGCAGTATTTT. It encodes CAWSDDRGGITDTQYF.

The rearrangement links TRBV15 to TRBJ2-7, with D possibly TRBD2 on 6 matching bases. Looked up from germline, CDR1 is LNHNV and CDR2 is YYDKDF (reference sequence). The CDR3 spans 15 residues. V dropped 0 bases and J dropped 1 base, with 10 bases sitting between them. The CDR3 spells CATSRERERSYEQYF. CDR3 in DNA: TGTGCCACCAGCAGAGAACGGGAGAGGTCCTACGAGCAGTACTTC. The full variable domain, in which reference TRBV15 and TRBJ2-7 provide the parts outside the CDR3, is DAMVIQNPRYQVTQFGKPVTLSCSQTLNHNVMYWYQQKSSQAPKLLFHYYDKDFNNEADTPDNFQSRRPNTSFCFLDIRSPGLGDTAMYLCATSRERERSYEQYFGPGTRLTVT.